The source of this T cell receptor (beta chain) is a study of cytomegalovirus exposure and HLA in healthy donors. This CDR3 is built from 15 residues. J lost 5 bases, V lost 6 bases, and 6 bases had no gene match. Per the germline V gene, CDR1 is MNHNS and CDR2 is SASEGT. A multiplex PCR was run with 60 Vbeta primers and 13 Jbeta primers. Clones were read by immunoSEQ multiplex PCR, and TCRdb kept only the in-frame ones, dropping some. This repertoire shows fewer than 200,000 clones, roughly four fifths found once; its top ten account for approximately 1.3%. The chain employs TRBV6-1 and TRBJ2-3, with TRBD2 matching over 12 bases. This TCR was sampled from a man between 18 and 35 years old in good health and CMV-seronegative. The sequenced sample was PBMCs. CDR3 sequence reads: CASRPGGLAGDTQYF. The CDR3 DNA is TGTGCCAGCAGACCAGGGGGACTAGCGGGAGATACGCAGTATTTT.